These T cell receptor beta chains were read from a single sample in a study of blood T cell repertoires in COVID-19. The repertoire was sequenced with immunoSEQ multiplex PCR; TCRdb's copy has only in-frame clones and lacks some. Of about 120,000 clones in the sample, 83% were seen once. The sample consisted of peripheral blood. The receptors stem from a man aged 25-45 years with acute or convalescent COVID-19. The conserved cysteine and the conserved F or W are not part of the CDR3 here.

>TRBV6-1|TRBJ2-1
ASSEGERETNEQF
>TRBV19|TRBJ2-3
ASSPQWQGQFWSDTQY
>TRBV10-3|TRBJ2-1
AISHTSGGNEQF
>TRBV12-5|TRBJ1-2
ASGLVLSYGYT
>TRBV15|TRBJ2-5
ATSRDLLAGLVQETQY
>TRBV19|TRBJ2-1
ASSISGIEQF
>TRBV7-3|TRBJ2-3
ASSLGRGASTDTQY
>TRBV4-1|TRBJ2-2
ASSQEGGVTSTFPAGELF
>TRBV5-4|TRBJ2-5
ASSSWDLPGETQY
>TRBV9|TRBJ2-5
ASSVVGSSGRETQY
>TRBV6-5|TRBJ1-1
ASIMQGHTEAF
>TRBV19|TRBJ2-7
ASSSNAVYEQY
>TRBV30|TRBJ1-1
AWMGALSLEAF
>TRBV5-1|TRBJ2-3
ASSPDSVSTDTQY
>TRBV2|TRBJ1-2
ASSEAGRDFNGYT
>TRBV27|TRBJ1-1
ASSPGGLSRF
>TRBV2|TRBJ2-2
ASSPRQNTGELF
>TRBV11-1|TRBJ2-5
ASTLIPGLGETQY
>TRBV10-3|TRBJ1-1
AIRLDRVHTEAF
>TRBV9|TRBJ1-1
ASSVAYPGQGLTEAF
>TRBV6-4|TRBJ2-7
ARVCGDYEQY
>TRBV12-3/TRBV12-4|TRBJ1-2
ASTPDRADGYT
>TRBV3-1/TRBV3-2|TRBJ2-1
ASSQAYGGGGFYNEQF
>TRBV7-2|TRBJ2-1
ASSFLPGVSYNEQF
>TRBV9|TRBJ2-2
ASSLGQPNTGELF
>TRBV28|TRBJ1-1
ASSVQGADTEAF
>TRBV10-3|TRBJ1-3
AISWGLGNTIY
>TRBV11-2|TRBJ2-5
ASSLYSGAQY
>TRBV5-6|TRBJ1-1
ASSLVSEAF
>TRBV29-1|TRBJ1-3
SVRWQGTSGNTIY
>TRBV15|TRBJ1-2
ATSGTGDYYGYT
>TRBV5-1|TRBJ1-2
ASSPDRSGYT
>TRBV5-6|TRBJ1-3
ASSVNRGPSGNTIY
>TRBV2|TRBJ1-5
ASSEWRTGQYSNQPQH
>TRBV9|TRBJ2-5
ASSVGGRGETQY
>TRBV29-1|TRBJ2-1
SVVGENSYNEQF
>TRBV12-3/TRBV12-4|TRBJ1-1
ASSLLERTEAF
>TRBV7-9|TRBJ2-5
ASSGAETQY
>TRBV6-1|TRBJ1-3
ASSEAVLEIDGNTIY
>TRBV18|TRBJ2-1
ASSPPGGVVGNEQF
>TRBV19|TRBJ2-3
ASSQGGTDTQY
>TRBV5-1|TRBJ2-1
ASSLARLAGDNEQF
>TRBV6-1|TRBJ1-2
ASSAIRETTNYGYT
>TRBV15|TRBJ2-1
ATSIGSGGGNEQF
>TRBV11-2|TRBJ2-1
ASSGGTSGNEQF
>TRBV5-1|TRBJ1-6
ASSLEGLPPLH
>TRBV7-8|TRBJ1-6
ASSPRGPGGSPLH
>TRBV11-2|TRBJ1-2
ASTPGHPKEGYT
>TRBV27|TRBJ2-2
ASSLFLNTGELF
>TRBV19|TRBJ2-3
ASSTSGRTDTQY
>TRBV5-6|TRBJ2-5
ASSSGLAGETQY
>TRBV9|TRBJ1-1
ASSMTGGAWANTEAF
>TRBV7-9|TRBJ2-1
ASSRMGAGDNEQF
>TRBV18|TRBJ1-5
ASSRTFDRLNQPQH